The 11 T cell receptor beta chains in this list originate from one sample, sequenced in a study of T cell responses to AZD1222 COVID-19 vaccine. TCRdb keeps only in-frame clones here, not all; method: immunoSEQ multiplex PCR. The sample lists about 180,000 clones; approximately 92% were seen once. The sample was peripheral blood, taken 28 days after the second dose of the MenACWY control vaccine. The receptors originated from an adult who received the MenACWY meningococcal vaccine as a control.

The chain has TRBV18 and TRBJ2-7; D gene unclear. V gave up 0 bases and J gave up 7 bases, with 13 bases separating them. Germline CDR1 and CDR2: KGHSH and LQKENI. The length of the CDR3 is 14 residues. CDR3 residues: CASSPPTGVREQYF. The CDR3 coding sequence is TGTGCCAGCTCACCACCGACTGGGGTAAGGGAGCAGTACTTC.

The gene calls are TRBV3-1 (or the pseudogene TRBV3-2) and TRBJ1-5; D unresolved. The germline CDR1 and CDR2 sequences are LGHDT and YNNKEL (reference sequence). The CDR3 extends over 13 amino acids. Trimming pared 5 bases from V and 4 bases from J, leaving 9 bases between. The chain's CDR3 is CASSLGFNQPQHF. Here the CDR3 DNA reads TGTGCCAGCAGCTTAGGGTTTAATCAGCCCCAGCATTTT.

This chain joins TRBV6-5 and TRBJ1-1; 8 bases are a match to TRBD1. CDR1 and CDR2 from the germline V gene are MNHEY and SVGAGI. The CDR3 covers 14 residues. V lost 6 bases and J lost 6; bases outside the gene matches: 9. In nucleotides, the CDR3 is TGTGCCAGCAGGAGGACAGGGCCCTTAGCTGAAGCTTTCTTT. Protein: CASRRTGPLAEAFF.

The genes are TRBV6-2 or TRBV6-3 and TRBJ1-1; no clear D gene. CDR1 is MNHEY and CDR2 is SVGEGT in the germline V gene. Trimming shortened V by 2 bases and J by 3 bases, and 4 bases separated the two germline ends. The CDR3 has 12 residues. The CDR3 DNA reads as TGTGCCAGCAGTTACCGGTACACTGAAGCTTTCTTT. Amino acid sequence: CASSYRYTEAFF.

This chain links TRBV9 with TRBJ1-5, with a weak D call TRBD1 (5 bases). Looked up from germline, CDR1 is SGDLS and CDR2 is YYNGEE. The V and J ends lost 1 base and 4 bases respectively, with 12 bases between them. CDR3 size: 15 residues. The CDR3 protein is CASSVSGQGNQPQHF. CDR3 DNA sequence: TGTGCCAGCAGCGTATCCGGGCAGGGAAATCAGCCCCAGCATTTT.

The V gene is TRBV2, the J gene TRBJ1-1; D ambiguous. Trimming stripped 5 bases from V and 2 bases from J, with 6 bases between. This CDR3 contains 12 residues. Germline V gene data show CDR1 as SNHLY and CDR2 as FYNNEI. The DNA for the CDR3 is TGTGCCAGCAGTATTGAAAACACTGAAGCTTTCTTT. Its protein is CASSIENTEAFF.

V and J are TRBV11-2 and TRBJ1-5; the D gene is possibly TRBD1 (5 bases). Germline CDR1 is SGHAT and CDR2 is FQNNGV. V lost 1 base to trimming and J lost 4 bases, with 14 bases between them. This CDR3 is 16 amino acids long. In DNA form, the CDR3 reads TGTGCCAGCAGCTTAGTGAGTGGGGACGGAAATCAGCCCCAGCATTTT. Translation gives CASSLVSGDGNQPQHF.

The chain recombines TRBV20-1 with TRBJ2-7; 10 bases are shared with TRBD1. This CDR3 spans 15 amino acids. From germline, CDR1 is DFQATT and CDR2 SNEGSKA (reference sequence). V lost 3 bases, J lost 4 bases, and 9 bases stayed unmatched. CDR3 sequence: CSASQRQGARYEQYF. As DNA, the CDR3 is TGCAGTGCTAGTCAGAGACAGGGGGCCCGATACGAGCAGTACTTC.

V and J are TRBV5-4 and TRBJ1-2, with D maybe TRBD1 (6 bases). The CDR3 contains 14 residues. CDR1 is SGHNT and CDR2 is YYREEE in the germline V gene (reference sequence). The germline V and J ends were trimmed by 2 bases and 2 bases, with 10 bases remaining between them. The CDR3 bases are TGTGCCAGCAGCTTCCGGACAGACAACTATGGCTACACCTTC. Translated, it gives CASSFRTDNYGYTF.

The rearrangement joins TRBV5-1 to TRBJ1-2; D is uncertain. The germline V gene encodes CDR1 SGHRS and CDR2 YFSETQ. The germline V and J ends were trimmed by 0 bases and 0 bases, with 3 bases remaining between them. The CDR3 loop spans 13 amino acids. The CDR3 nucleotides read TGCGCCAGCAGCTTGGGCCCTAACTATGGCTACACCTTC. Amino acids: CASSLGPNYGYTF.

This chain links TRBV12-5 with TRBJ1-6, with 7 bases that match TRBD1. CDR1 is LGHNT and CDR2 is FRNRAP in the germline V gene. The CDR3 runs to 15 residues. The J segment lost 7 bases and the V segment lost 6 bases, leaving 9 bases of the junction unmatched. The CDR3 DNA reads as TGTGCTAGTGGAATAGACAGGGTAAAGAATTCACCCCTCCACTTT. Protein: CASGIDRVKNSPLHF.